This TCR beta chain was sequenced for a study of shared clonotypes between healthy human individuals. CDR3 length equals 16 residues. Germline-derived CDR1 and CDR2 are SGHRS and YFSETQ. V lost 0 bases, J lost 0 bases, and 9 bases lay in between. The protocol was immunoSEQ multiplex PCR, while the TCRdb copy is restricted to in-frame clones and leaves out a portion. The repertoire holds 2 million to 3 million clones, with roughly 93% as singletons. This chain connects TRBV5-1 to TRBJ1-4; D is uncertain. The sample taken for sequencing was naive CD4+ T cells from PBMCs. The subset is: CD45RA+ positively selected. The receptor comes from a man aged 18-30 years in good health. Some clones in this sample may be carry-over from other donors' samples. The CDR3 nucleotides read TGCGCCAGCAGCTTGGTGGCGGCTTCAACTAATGAAAAACTGTTTTTT. Amino acids: CASSLVAASTNEKLFF.